These 27 T cell receptor beta chains were all obtained from the same sample, sequenced in a study of shared clonotypes between healthy human individuals. Sequenced by immunoSEQ multiplex PCR; TCRdb stores in-frame clones only, minus some. The sample yields about 480,000 clones, 79% seen once. Sequenced: PBMCs. These receptors originate from a woman between 40 and 55 years old in good health. Some clones in this sample may be carry-over from other donors' samples.

This sequence joins TRBV30 and TRBJ1-1; the D gene is possibly TRBD1 (6 bases). CDR1 is GTSNPN and CDR2 is SVGIG in the germline V gene (reference sequence). This CDR3 is 19 amino acids long. Between the trimmed V and J ends, which lost 1 base and 0 bases, there was a span of 24 bases. CDR3 in amino acids: CAWSGFNLQGGPMNTEAFF. As DNA, the CDR3 is TGTGCCTGGAGTGGATTTAACCTCCAAGGGGGTCCGATGAACACTGAAGCTTTCTTT.

The V gene is TRBV21-1, the J gene TRBJ2-1; the table's D gene call, TRBD1, was not cross checked with the DNA. TRBV21-1 is deemed a pseudogene. The length of the CDR3 is 18 residues. The CDR3 spells CASSKRPRTGGAYNEQFF. DNA for the CDR3: TGTGCCAGCAGCAAACGCCCCCGGACAGGGGGTGCGTACAATGAGCAGTTCTTC.

The J gene is TRBJ2-1, the V gene TRBV28, with 7 bases matching TRBD2. Germline CDR1 is MDHEN and CDR2 is SYDVKM. Losses at the gene ends were 7 bases for V and 0 bases for J; bases not matched to a gene: 12. This CDR3 comprises 17 residues. DNA for the CDR3: TGTGCCAGCATCCCGGGAGGCACAACTATCTCCTACAATGAGCAGTTCTTC. Encoded protein: CASIPGGTTISYNEQFF.

This rearrangement joins TRBV4-2 to TRBJ2-7; 10 positions match TRBD2. V gave up 0 bases and J gave up 0 bases; unmatched junction bases: 2. This CDR3 is built from 16 residues. The V gene's germline CDR1 is LGHNA and CDR2 YNFKEQ. CDR3 sequence reads: CASSQDPSGSSYEQYF. CDR3 bases: TGTGCCAGCAGCCAAGACCCTAGCGGGAGCTCCTACGAGCAGTACTTC.

The genes are TRBV28 and TRBJ2-1, with 7 bases matching TRBD2. There are 15 residues in the CDR3. V lost 4 bases, J lost 6 bases, and 9 bases stayed unmatched. Germline CDR1 reads MDHEN; CDR2 reads SYDVKM. CDR3 nucleotide sequence: TGTGCCAGCAGTTACGATGCGGGAGAGGGCAATGAGCAGTTCTTC. Protein sequence: CASSYDAGEGNEQFF.

The table lists this clone with a count of one. V gene TRBV11-2 combines with J gene TRBJ2-4; maybe TRBD2 (5 bases). Germline values: CDR1 SGHAT, CDR2 FQNNGV. V was shortened by 2 bases and J by 8 bases, with 10 bases between the two germline ends. This CDR3 region has 13 residues. The CDR3 here is CASSLNRGDIQYF. The CDR3 region has the DNA TGTGCCAGCAGCTTAAATCGGGGTGACATTCAGTACTTC. The whole variable domain, remainder taken from reference TRBV11-2 and TRBJ2-4, is EAGVAQSPRYKIIEKRQSVAFWCNPISGHATLYWYQQILGQGPKLLIQFQNNGVVDDSQLPKDRFSAERLKGVDSTLKIQPAKLEDSAVYLCASSLNRGDIQYFGAGTRLSVL.

The chain employs TRBV9 and TRBJ2-6; D is possibly TRBD1 or TRBD2 (5 bases each). CDR1 is SGDLS and CDR2 is YYNGEE in the germline V gene. Trimming took off 4 bases at V and 0 bases at J, with 17 bases between the two ends. The CDR3 has 18 amino acids. CDR3 in DNA: TGTGCCAGCAGCCCCCGACAGACTACCTACTCTGGGGCCAACGTCCTGACTTTC. Translation gives CASSPRQTTYSGANVLTF.

CDR3 residues: CSVGGQAPGGYTF. In DNA, the CDR3 is TGCAGCGTGGGGGGACAGGCCCCTGGTGGCTACACCTTC. This rearrangement joins TRBV29-1 to TRBJ1-2; 8 bases match TRBD1. Trimming removed 6 bases from V and 7 bases from J; junction bases left unmatched: 10. From germline, CDR1 is SQVTM and CDR2 ANQGSEA. CDR3 length: 13 amino acids.

This rearrangement joins TRBV2 to TRBJ2-7; TRBD1 matches 7 bases. Trimming cost V 3 bases and J 3 bases; bases outside gene matches: 11. The CDR3 contains 16 residues. Germline V gives CDR1 SNHLY, CDR2 FYNNEI. CDR3 amino acids: CASSDMTGNGVYEQYF. DNA for the CDR3: TGTGCCAGCAGTGACATGACAGGGAATGGCGTCTACGAGCAGTACTTC.

The chain employs TRBV29-1 and TRBJ2-7; 7 positions agree with TRBD2. This CDR3 region has 13 residues. Germline CDR1 SQVTM, CDR2 ANQGSEA. The trim removed 6 bases at V and 2 bases at J, leaving 7 bases unmatched. For the CDR3, the DNA is TGCAGCGTCATCCCTAGCGGACCCTACGAGCAGTACTTC. Translating it yields CSVIPSGPYEQYF.

This clone was counted between two and nine times. The rearrangement links TRBV29-1 to TRBJ2-7, with D unresolved. The V end was cut by 1 base, the J end by 4 bases, with 8 bases between. CDR1 is SQVTM, CDR2 ANQGSEA, per germline. This CDR3 is 12 amino acids long. The CDR3 loop reads CSVEAVDYEQYF. Written as DNA, the CDR3 is TGCAGCGTTGAAGCCGTGGATTACGAGCAGTACTTC.

V gene TRBV28 combines with J gene TRBJ2-7; the D gene is possibly TRBD1 (5 bases). V was pared by 5 bases and J by 0 bases, with 14 bases between. The CDR3 runs 15 residues. The germline V gene has CDR1 MDHEN and CDR2 SYDVKM. CDR3 amino acids: CASSPLRGFSYEQYF. DNA of the CDR3: TGTGCCAGCAGTCCACTTAGGGGTTTCTCCTACGAGCAGTACTTC.

This clone has just a few counts. This chain connects TRBV6-5 to TRBJ2-1; a weak D match, TRBD1 (5 bases). CDR1 and CDR2 from the germline V gene are MNHEY and SVGAGI. This CDR3 contains 15 residues. The V end lost 6 bases, the J end lost 0 bases, and 12 bases lay between the germline ends. The DNA of the CDR3 is TGTGCCAGCAGACCCGACAGAACCTCCTACAATGAGCAGTTCTTC. It translates to CASRPDRTSYNEQFF.

CDR3 nucleotides: TGTGCCAGCAGCCTACAGGGAACTAACTATGGCTACACCTTC. This encodes CASSLQGTNYGYTF. The chain has TRBV4-2 and TRBJ1-2; a weak D match, TRBD1 (6 bases). The V gene's germline CDR1 is LGHNA and CDR2 YNFKEQ. The V gene lost 4 bases and the J gene lost 0 bases, with 9 bases spanning the gap. The CDR3 runs to 14 residues.

This chain connects TRBV14 to TRBJ2-1, with D maybe TRBD2 (5 bases). V lost 0 bases and J lost 9, with 18 bases in between. Germline V gene lookup returns CDR1 SGHDN and CDR2 FVKESK. The CDR3 totals 16 residues. The DNA for the CDR3 is TGTGCCAGCAGCCAAGATCGCCTAGCTAGTGTCGGTGAGCAGTTCTTC. Its translation: CASSQDRLASVGEQFF. Combining the CDR3 with reference TRBV14 and TRBJ2-1 gives the whole variable domain EAGVTQFPSHSVIEKGQTVTLRCDPISGHDNLYWYRRVMGKEIKFLLHFVKESKQDESGMPNNRFLAERTGGTYSTLKVQPAELEDSGVYFCASSQDRLASVGEQFFGPGTRLTVL.

With regard to this clone: Sequence at one end of the junction differs from germline and may be a read error. This chain uses TRBV7-7 with TRBJ2-1, with D unclear. CDR3 length: 9 residues. Germline V CDR1 and CDR2: SSHAT, FNYEAQ (reference sequence). The CDR3: CASSRLWVF. Here the CDR3 DNA reads TGTGCTAGCAGCCGCCTCTGGGTCTTC.

The chain is built from TRBV5-1 and TRBJ2-7; possibly TRBD1 or TRBD2 for D (5 bases each). This CDR3 contains 16 residues. Trimming shortened V by 5 bases and J by 2 bases, and 20 bases separated the two germline ends. The germline V gene has CDR1 SGHRS and CDR2 YFSETQ. In DNA form, the CDR3 reads TGCGCCAGCAGGGAAGGGGCGGCTAGCCTTACCTACGAGCAGTACTTC. Translation gives CASREGAASLTYEQYF.

Only one count was recorded for this clone. This sequence joins TRBV18 and TRBJ2-7, with TRBD1 matching over 9 bases. The junction had 5 bases not matched to a gene; V was cut back by 3 bases and J by 5 bases. In germline, CDR1 is KGHSH, CDR2 LQKENI. CDR3 length: 14 amino acids. CDR3 in DNA: TGTGCCAGCTCACCTGGGACAGGGAACAACGAGCAGTACTTC. Its translation is CASSPGTGNNEQYF. Together with reference TRBV18 and TRBJ2-7, the CDR3 gives the full variable domain: NAGVMQNPRHLVRRRGQEARLRCSPMKGHSHVYWYRQLPEEGLKFMVYLQKENIIDESGMPKERFSAEFPKEGPSILRIQQVVRGDSAAYFCASSPGTGNNEQYFGPGTRLTVT.

Concerning this clone itself: This CDR3 is also generated by other DNA sequences in the sample. The chain couples TRBV19 to TRBJ2-1; 7 bases agree with TRBD2. Germline V CDR1 and CDR2: LNHDA, SQIVND (reference sequence). The CDR3 spans 15 residues. Trimming at V came to 1 base and at J to 4 bases, leaving 4 bases not matched to a gene. The CDR3 DNA reads as TGTGCCAGTAGTATAGGGCTAGCGGAATACAATGAGCAGTTCTTC. Its protein product is CASSIGLAEYNEQFF.

The genes are TRBV25-1 and TRBJ2-7; D ambiguous. Germline CDR1 is MGHDK and CDR2 is SYGVNS. The CDR3 spans 13 residues. V lost 0 bases to trimming and J lost 3 bases, with 6 bases between them. Here the CDR3 reads CASSEYASYEQYF. Written as DNA, the CDR3 is TGTGCCAGCAGTGAATACGCTAGCTACGAGCAGTACTTC.

The V gene is TRBV25-1, the J gene TRBJ2-5; the D gene is possibly TRBD2 (5 bases). The V end lost 8 bases, the J end lost 3 bases, and 10 bases lay between the germline ends. The germline CDR1 and CDR2 sequences are MGHDK and SYGVNS. CDR3 size: 12 residues. This CDR3 is CASRGFEETQYF. The CDR3 DNA sequence: TGTGCCAGCCGGGGATTCGAAGAGACCCAGTACTTC.

This chain connects TRBV18 to TRBJ2-5; 9 positions agree with TRBD1. V shed 4 bases, J shed 4 bases, and the junction held 13 bases outside the gene matches. Germline V CDR1 and CDR2: KGHSH, LQKENI. This CDR3 is 17 amino acids long. CDR3 residues: CASSHPPISTGGETQYF. The CDR3 DNA reads as TGTGCCAGCTCACACCCCCCGATTTCGACAGGGGGAGAGACCCAGTACTTC. Looking up the rest from reference TRBV18 and TRBJ2-5 gives the full variable domain: NAGVMQNPRHLVRRRGQEARLRCSPMKGHSHVYWYRQLPEEGLKFMVYLQKENIIDESGMPKERFSAEFPKEGPSILRIQQVVRGDSAAYFCASSHPPISTGGETQYFGPGTRLLVL.

This clone was detected once. The rearrangement links TRBV4-1 to TRBJ2-7, with 10 bases that match TRBD1. The CDR3 has 15 amino acids. V dropped 4 bases and J dropped 3; count of bases not matched to a gene: 6. Looked up from germline, CDR1 is MGHRA and CDR2 is YSYEKL. CDR3 in DNA: TGCGCCAGCAGCCGTCCCGGGACAGGGGACTACGAGCAGTACTTC. This gives the protein CASSRPGTGDYEQYF.

The chain links TRBV15 to TRBJ2-1; 13 bases agree with TRBD2. V shed 5 bases, J shed 10 bases, and the junction held 20 bases outside the gene matches. CDR1 is LNHNV and CDR2 is YYDKDF in the germline V gene (reference sequence). The CDR3 has 19 amino acids. The CDR3, as DNA: TGTGCCACCAGCTCCCGCACAGGGGCCGGGACTAGCGGGATGGGGGAGCAGTTCTTC. This translates into CATSSRTGAGTSGMGEQFF.

This chain connects TRBV7-3 to TRBJ1-2; D not resolved. Between the trimmed V and J ends, which lost 3 bases and 4 bases, there was a span of 12 bases. Per the germline V gene, CDR1 is SGHTA and CDR2 is FQGTGA. This CDR3 region has 14 residues. The CDR3 sequence is CASSFTSAPYGYTF. In DNA form, the CDR3 reads TGTGCCAGCAGCTTTACATCTGCCCCCTATGGCTACACCTTC.

The chain recombines TRBV7-9 with TRBJ2-1; TRBD2 matches 9 bases. V shed 4 bases and J 5 bases; nucleotides not matched to a gene: 9. Germline values: CDR1 SEHNR, CDR2 FQNEAQ (reference sequence). The CDR3 consists of 16 residues. CDR3 loop: CASSSYRLAADNEQFF. The DNA of the CDR3 is TGTGCCAGCAGCTCCTATAGACTAGCGGCAGACAATGAGCAGTTCTTC.

In this sample, this clone turned up once. At one end the junction does not follow the germline gene, possibly because of a read error. The V gene is TRBV19, the J gene TRBJ2-3; D might be TRBD2 (6 bases). Germline CDR1 reads LNHDA; CDR2 reads SQIVND (reference sequence). The CDR3 has 12 amino acids. The CDR3 bases are TGTGCCAGTAGGGTTTGGGGACTGCGAATTTTTTTT. It translates to CASRVWGLRIFF. The variable domain in full, with the rest retrieved from reference TRBV19 and TRBJ2-3, is DGGITQSPKYLFRKEGQNVTLSCEQNLNHDAMYWYRQDPGQGLRLIYYSQIVNDFQKGDIAEGYSVSREKKESFPLTVTSAQKNPTAFYLCASRVWGLRIFFGPGTRLTVL.